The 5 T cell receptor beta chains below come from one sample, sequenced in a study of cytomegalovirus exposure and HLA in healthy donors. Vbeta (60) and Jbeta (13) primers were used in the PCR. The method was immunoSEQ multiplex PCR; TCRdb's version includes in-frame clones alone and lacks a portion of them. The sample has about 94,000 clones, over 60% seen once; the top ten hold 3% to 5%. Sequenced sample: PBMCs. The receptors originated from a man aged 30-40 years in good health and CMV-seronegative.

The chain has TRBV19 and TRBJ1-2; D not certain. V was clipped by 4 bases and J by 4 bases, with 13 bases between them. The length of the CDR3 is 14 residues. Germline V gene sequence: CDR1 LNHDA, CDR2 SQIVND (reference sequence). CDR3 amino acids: CASSNPGLSYGYTF. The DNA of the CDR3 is TGTGCCAGTAGTAATCCTGGACTGAGCTATGGCTACACCTTC.

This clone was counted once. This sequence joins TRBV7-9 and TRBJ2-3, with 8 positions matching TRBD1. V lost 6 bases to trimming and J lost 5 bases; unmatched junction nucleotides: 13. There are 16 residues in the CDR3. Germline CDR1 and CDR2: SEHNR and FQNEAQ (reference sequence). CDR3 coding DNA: TGTGCCAGCAGATATGCCGGGACAGGAGGGCTAGATACGCAGTATTTT. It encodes CASRYAGTGGLDTQYF.

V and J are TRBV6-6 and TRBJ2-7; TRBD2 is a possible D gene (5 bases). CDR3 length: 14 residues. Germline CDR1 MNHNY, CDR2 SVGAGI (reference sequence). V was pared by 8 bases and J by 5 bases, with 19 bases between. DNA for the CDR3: TGTGCCAGCGGGGAATGGGAGAGAAGCCACGAGCAGTACTTC. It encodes CASGEWERSHEQYF.

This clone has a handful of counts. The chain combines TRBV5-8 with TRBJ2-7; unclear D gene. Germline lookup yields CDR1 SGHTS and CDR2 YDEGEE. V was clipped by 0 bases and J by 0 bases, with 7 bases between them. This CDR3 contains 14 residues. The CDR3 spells CASSLETDSYEQYF. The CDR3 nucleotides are TGTGCCAGCAGCTTGGAGACTGACTCCTACGAGCAGTACTTC. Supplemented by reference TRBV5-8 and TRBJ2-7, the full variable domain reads EAGVTQSPTHLIKTRGQQATLRCSPISGHTSVYWYQQALGLGLQFLLWYDEGEERNRGNFPPRFSGRQFPNYSSELNVNALELEDSALYLCASSLETDSYEQYFGPGTRLTVT.

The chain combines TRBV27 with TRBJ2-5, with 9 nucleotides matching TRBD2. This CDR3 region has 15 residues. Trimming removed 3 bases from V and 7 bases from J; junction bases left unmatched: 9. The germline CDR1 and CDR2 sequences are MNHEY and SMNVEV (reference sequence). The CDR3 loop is CASSLGASGIATQYF. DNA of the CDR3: TGTGCCAGCAGTTTGGGGGCTAGCGGGATCGCGACCCAGTACTTC.